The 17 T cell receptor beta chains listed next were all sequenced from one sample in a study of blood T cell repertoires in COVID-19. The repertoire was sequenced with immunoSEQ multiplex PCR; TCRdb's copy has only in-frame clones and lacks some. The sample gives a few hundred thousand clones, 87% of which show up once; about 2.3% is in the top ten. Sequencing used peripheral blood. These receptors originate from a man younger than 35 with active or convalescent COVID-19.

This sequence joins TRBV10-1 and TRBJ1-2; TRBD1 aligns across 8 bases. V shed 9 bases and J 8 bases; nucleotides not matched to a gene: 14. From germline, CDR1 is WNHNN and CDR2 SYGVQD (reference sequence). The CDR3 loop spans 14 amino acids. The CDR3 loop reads CARTNPVRGPGYTF. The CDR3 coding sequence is TGCGCCAGGACTAACCCGGTCAGGGGGCCCGGCTACACCTTC.

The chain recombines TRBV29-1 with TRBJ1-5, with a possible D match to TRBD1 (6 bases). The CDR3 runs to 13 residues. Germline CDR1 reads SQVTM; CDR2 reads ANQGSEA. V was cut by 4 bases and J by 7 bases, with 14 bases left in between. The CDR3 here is CSVARDMGQPQHF. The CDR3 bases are TGCAGCGTTGCTAGGGACATGGGGCAGCCCCAGCATTTT.

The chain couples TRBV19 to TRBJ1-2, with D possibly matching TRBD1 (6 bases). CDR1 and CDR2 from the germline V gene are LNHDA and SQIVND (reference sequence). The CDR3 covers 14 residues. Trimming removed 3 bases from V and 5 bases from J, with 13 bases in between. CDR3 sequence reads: CASSIVQGVYGYTF. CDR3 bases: TGTGCCAGTAGTATTGTACAGGGAGTATATGGCTACACCTTC.

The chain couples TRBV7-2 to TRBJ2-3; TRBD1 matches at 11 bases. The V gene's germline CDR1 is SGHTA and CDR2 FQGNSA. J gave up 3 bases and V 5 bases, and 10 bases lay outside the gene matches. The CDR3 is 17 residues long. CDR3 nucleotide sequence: TGTGCCAGCAGCCATAGGACAGGGGGCGTTAGAACAGATACGCAGTATTTT. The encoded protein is CASSHRTGGVRTDTQYF.

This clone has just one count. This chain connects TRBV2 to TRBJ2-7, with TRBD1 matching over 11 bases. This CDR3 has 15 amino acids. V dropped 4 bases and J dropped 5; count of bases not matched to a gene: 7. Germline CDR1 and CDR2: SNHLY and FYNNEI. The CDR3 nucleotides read TGTGCCAGCAGTGTCGGGGACAGGGGGATCCACGAGCAGTACTTC. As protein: CASSVGDRGIHEQYF.

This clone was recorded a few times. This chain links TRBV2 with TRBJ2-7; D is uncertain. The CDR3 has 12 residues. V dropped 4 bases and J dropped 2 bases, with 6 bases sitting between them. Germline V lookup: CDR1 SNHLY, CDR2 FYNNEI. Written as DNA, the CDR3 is TGTGCCAGCAGTGGACACACCTACGAGCAGTACTTC. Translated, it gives CASSGHTYEQYF.

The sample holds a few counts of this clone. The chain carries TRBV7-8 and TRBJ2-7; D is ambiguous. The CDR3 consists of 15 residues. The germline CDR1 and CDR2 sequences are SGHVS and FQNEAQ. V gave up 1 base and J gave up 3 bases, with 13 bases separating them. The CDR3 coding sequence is TGTGCCAGCAGCTTAGAACTCTCGCGGATCTACGAGCAGTACTTC. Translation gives CASSLELSRIYEQYF.

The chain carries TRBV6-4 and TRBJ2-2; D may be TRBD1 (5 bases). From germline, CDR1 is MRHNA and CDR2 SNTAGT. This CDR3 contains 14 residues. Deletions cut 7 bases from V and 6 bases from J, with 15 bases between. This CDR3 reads CASKGGADAGELFF. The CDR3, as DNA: TGTGCCAGCAAAGGTGGGGCCGACGCCGGGGAGCTGTTTTTT.

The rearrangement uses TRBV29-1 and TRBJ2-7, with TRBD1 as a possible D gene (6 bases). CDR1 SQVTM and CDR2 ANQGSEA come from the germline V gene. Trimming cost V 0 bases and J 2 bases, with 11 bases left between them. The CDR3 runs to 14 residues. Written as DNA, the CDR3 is TGCAGCGTTGAAGAAACAGGACAGACCTACGAGCAGTACTTC. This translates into CSVEETGQTYEQYF.

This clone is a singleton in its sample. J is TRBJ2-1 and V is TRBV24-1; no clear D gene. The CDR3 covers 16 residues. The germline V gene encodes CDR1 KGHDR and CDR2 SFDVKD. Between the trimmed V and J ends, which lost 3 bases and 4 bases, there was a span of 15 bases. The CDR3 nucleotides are TGTGCCACCAGTGATAGTACGGAGAGGTGGTACAATGAGCAGTTCTTC. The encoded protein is CATSDSTERWYNEQFF.

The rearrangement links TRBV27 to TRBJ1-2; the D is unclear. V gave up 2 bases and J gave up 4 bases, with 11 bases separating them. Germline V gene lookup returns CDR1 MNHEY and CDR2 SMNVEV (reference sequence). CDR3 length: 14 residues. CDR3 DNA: TGTGCCAGCAGTTTAGGGAAAGCGGGCTATGGCTACACCTTC. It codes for CASSLGKAGYGYTF.

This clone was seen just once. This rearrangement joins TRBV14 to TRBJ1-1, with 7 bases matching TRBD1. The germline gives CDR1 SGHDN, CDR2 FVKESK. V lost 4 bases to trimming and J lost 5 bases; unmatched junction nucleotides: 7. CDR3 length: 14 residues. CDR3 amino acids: CASSPIRGRTEAFF. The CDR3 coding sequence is TGTGCCAGCAGCCCCATCAGGGGGAGGACTGAAGCTTTCTTT.

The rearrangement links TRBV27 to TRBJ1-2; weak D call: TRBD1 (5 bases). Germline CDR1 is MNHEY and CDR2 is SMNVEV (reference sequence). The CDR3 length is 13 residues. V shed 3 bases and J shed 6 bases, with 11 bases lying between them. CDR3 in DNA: TGTGCCAGCAGTTTGGCCCCGGGGGATGGCTACACCTTC. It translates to CASSLAPGDGYTF.

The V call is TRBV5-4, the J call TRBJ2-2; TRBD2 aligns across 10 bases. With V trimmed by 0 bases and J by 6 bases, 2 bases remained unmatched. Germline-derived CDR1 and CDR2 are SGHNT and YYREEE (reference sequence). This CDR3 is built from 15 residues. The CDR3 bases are TGTGCCAGCAGCTTGGAGGGACTAGCGCCCGGGGAGCTGTTTTTT. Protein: CASSLEGLAPGELFF.

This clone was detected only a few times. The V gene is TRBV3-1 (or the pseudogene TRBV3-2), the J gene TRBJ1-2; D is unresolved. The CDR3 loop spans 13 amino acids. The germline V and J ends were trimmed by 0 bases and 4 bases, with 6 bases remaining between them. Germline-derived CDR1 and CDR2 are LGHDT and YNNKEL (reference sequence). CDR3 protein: CASSQDHGYGYTF. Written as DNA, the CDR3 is TGTGCCAGCAGCCAAGATCACGGCTATGGCTACACCTTC.

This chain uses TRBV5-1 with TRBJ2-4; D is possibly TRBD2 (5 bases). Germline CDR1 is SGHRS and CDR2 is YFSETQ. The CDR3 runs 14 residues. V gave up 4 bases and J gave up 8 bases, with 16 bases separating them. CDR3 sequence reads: CASSPQGRADIQYF. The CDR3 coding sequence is TGCGCCAGCAGCCCCCAAGGGAGAGCGGACATTCAGTACTTC.

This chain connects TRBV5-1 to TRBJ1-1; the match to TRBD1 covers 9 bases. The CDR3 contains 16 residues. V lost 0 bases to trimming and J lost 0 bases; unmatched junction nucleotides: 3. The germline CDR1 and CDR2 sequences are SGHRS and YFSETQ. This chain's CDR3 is CASSLVGQGMNTEAFF. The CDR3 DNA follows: TGCGCCAGCAGCTTGGTCGGACAGGGGATGAACACTGAAGCTTTCTTT. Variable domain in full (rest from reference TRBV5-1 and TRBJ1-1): KAGVTQTPRYLIKTRGQQVTLSCSPISGHRSVSWYQQTPGQGLQFLFEYFSETQRNKGNFPGRFSGRQFSNSRSEMNVSTLELGDSALYLCASSLVGQGMNTEAFFGQGTRLTVV.